A selection of T cell receptor beta chains follows, all from one sample in a study of T cells after posttransplantation cyclophosphamide. Some clones are missing from TCRdb's copy, which holds only in-frame ones; the method was immunoSEQ multiplex PCR. This sample carries more than 9,500 clones, none of them present only once. The source material was PBMCs. These receptors came from a woman aged 40-49 years in good health, CMV-negative, and a related stem cell transplant donor. CDR3s include the opening cysteine and the closing phenylalanine or tryptophan. A D gene is named only where the DNA matches it firmly. Clone sizes are shown as once, few, many or a size class.

d_call clone_size j_call v_call cdr3_length cdr3_nt cdr3_aa
TRBD1 many TRBJ1-2 TRBV7-2 12 TGTGCCAGCAGCTCGAGACAGGGCGGCTACACCTTC CASSSRQGGYTF
- medium-sized TRBJ1-4 TRBV10-3 13 TGTGCCATCAGTGATTGGCAGGGGGAAAAACTGTTTTTT CAISDWQGEKLFF
- many TRBJ2-1 TRBV7-2 12 TGTGCCAGCAGCTTCAGTGGCAATGAGCAGTTCTTC CASSFSGNEQFF
- many TRBJ2-1 TRBV19 13 TGTGCCAGTAGTGTTAACTCCTACAATGAGCAGTTCTTC CASSVNSYNEQFF
- few TRBJ2-3 TRBV15 15 TGTGCCACCAGCAGAGATCGGCAGGTCACAGATACGCAGTATTTT CATSRDRQVTDTQYF
TRBD2 many TRBJ2-1 TRBV5-1 17 TGCGCCAGCAGCTATTCCGGGACTAGCGGGGTTTACAATGAGCAGTTCTTC CASSYSGTSGVYNEQFF
- many TRBJ1-5 TRBV28 13 TGTGCCAGCAGACCCAGGACGGGGCAGCCCCAGCATTTT CASRPRTGQPQHF
TRBD2 medium-sized TRBJ2-1 TRBV7-3 15 TGTGCCAGCAGCCCAAGACTAGCGGGGTCTGATGAGCAGTTCTTC CASSPRLAGSDEQFF
- many TRBJ2-5 TRBV7-9 13 TGTGCCAGCAGCTTAAGGAGGGGAGAGACCCAGTACTTC CASSLRRGETQYF
TRBD1 many TRBJ1-6 TRBV15 17 TGTGCCACCAACCGAGGGGACAGGGACTCCTATAATTCACCCCTCCACTTT CATNRGDRDSYNSPLHF
- few TRBJ1-5 TRBV20-1 11 TGCAGTGCATCCGGGGGTCAGCCCCAGCATTTT CSASGGQPQHF
- many TRBJ2-7 TRBV7-9 11 TGTGCCAGCAGCTCAGTAGGGGAGCAGTACTTC CASSSVGEQYF
- many TRBJ1-2 TRBV28 11 TGTGCCAGCCTACAGGATTATGGCTACACCTTC CASLQDYGYTF
TRBD1 many TRBJ2-5 TRBV5-1 14 TGCGCCAGCAGCGCGGGACAGGGGGGAGAGACCCAGTACTTC CASSAGQGGETQYF